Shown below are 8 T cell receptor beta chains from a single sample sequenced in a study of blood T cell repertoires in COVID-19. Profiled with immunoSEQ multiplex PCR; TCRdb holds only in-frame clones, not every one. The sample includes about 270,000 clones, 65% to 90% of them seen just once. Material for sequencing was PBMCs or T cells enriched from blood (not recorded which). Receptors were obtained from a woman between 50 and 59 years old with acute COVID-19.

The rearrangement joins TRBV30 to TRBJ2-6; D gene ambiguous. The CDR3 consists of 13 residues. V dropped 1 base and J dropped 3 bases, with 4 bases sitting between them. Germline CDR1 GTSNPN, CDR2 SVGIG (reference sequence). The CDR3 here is CAWSAGGANVLTF. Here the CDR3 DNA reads TGTGCCTGGAGTGCGGGTGGGGCCAACGTCCTGACTTTC.

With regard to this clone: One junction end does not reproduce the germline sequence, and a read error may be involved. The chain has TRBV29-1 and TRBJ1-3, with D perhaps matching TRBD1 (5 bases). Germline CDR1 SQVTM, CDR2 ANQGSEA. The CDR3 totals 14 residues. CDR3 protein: CSAGVQESGNTIYF. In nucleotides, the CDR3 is TGCAGCGCTGGAGTACAGGAGTCTGGGAACACCATATATTTT.

CDR3 residues: CASSDYSLSYGYTF. The CDR3 nucleotides read TGTGCCAGCAGTGACTACAGCCTATCCTATGGCTACACCTTC. The rearrangement links TRBV6-2 or TRBV6-3 to TRBJ1-2, with D uncertain. V lost 5 bases to trimming and J lost 4 bases, with 14 bases between them. The CDR3 runs 14 residues. Germline V gives CDR1 MNHEY, CDR2 SVGEGT.

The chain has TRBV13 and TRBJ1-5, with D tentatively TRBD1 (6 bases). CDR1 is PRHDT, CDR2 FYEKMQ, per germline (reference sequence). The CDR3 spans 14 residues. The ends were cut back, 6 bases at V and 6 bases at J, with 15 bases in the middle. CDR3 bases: TGTGCCAGCAGTCAGGGACACACGAGTCAGCCCCAGCATTTT. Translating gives CASSQGHTSQPQHF.

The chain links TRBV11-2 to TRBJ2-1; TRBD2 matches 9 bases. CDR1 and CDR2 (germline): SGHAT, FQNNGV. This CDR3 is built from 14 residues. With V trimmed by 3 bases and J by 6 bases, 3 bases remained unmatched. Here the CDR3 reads CASSFGLASNEQFF. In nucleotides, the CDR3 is TGTGCCAGCAGCTTCGGACTAGCGTCCAATGAGCAGTTCTTC.

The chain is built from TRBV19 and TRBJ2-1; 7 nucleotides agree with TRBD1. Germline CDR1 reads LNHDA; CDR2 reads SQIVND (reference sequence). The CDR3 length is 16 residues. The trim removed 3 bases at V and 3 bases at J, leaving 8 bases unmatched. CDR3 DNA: TGTGCCAGTAGTATCTCGGCAGGGGGTGACTACAATGAGCAGTTCTTC. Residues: CASSISAGGDYNEQFF.

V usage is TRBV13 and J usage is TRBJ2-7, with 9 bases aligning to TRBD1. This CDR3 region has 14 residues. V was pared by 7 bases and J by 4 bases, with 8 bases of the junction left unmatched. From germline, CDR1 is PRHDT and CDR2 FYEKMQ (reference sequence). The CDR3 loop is CASTTGQGPYEQYF. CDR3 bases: TGTGCCAGCACCACGGGACAGGGACCGTACGAGCAGTACTTC.

The CDR3 spells CAWRSYSNTGELFF. CDR3 in DNA: TGTGCCTGGAGGTCCTATTCGAACACCGGGGAGCTGTTTTTT. V is TRBV30 and J is TRBJ2-2; D uncertain. The CDR3 extends over 14 amino acids. Germline assignment: CDR1 GTSNPN and CDR2 SVGIG (reference sequence). Trimming took off 3 bases at V and 0 bases at J, with 8 bases between the two ends.